These 26 T cell receptor beta chains came from one sample sequenced in a study of control samples from healthy donors and cancer patients. Assay used: immunoSEQ multiplex PCR; TCRdb lists only in-frame clones, some missing. The top ten clones hold under 4% of a sample with approximately 100,000 clones, about nine tenths of them seen once. Sequencing was performed on blood. All receptors come from a human donor in good health. The donor label of this sample is uncertain.

This sequence joins TRBV29-1 and TRBJ1-1; D ambiguous. Trimming left V 5 bases short and J 1 base short, with 14 bases between. Germline CDR1 reads SQVTM; CDR2 reads ANQGSEA. The CDR3 covers 14 residues. The CDR3 DNA follows: TGCAGCGTTTTGTCCGCCACGGGGAACACTGAAGCTTTCTTT. Amino acids: CSVLSATGNTEAFF.

This clone was found a few times. The genes are TRBV7-3 and TRBJ1-1; D perhaps matches TRBD1 (5 bases). The CDR3 contains 15 residues. With 5 bases removed from V and 2 bases from J, the gap between germline ends came to 15 bases. In germline, CDR1 is SGHTA, CDR2 FQGTGA. The CDR3 DNA follows: TGTGCCAGCAGCCAGACAGACGGAGCAAACACTGAAGCTTTCTTT. It translates to CASSQTDGANTEAFF.

The J gene is TRBJ1-2, the V gene TRBV5-1; TRBD1 matches at 10 bases. This CDR3 has 16 residues. Germline V gives CDR1 SGHRS, CDR2 YFSETQ. The ends lost 3 bases at V and 2 bases at J; junction bases unmatched: 7. The CDR3 loop reads CASSWEWTGGNYGYTF. CDR3 sequence (DNA): TGCGCCAGCAGCTGGGAATGGACAGGGGGAAACTATGGCTACACCTTC.

CDR3 region: CASKPGQGAYGELFF. As DNA, the CDR3 is TGTGCCAGCAAACCGGGACAGGGGGCGTACGGGGAGCTGTTTTTT. The genes are TRBV27 and TRBJ2-2; 12 nucleotides agree with TRBD1. Losses at the gene ends were 7 bases for V and 7 bases for J; bases not matched to a gene: 7. Germline CDR1 reads MNHEY; CDR2 reads SMNVEV (reference sequence). The CDR3 spans 15 residues.

The chain links TRBV10-1 to TRBJ1-1; maybe TRBD1 (5 bases). The germline V gene encodes CDR1 WNHNN and CDR2 SYGVQD (reference sequence). The CDR3 totals 13 residues. Trimming removed 10 bases at V and 4 bases at J, with 16 bases between. The CDR3 here is CATLGESRTEAFF. CDR3 DNA sequence: TGCGCCACCCTGGGGGAGTCGCGCACTGAAGCTTTCTTT.

V gene TRBV11-3 combines with J gene TRBJ2-1; 9 bases match TRBD1. The V gene's germline CDR1 is SGHNT and CDR2 YENEEA. The CDR3 has 16 residues. The junction had 7 bases not matched to a gene; V was cut back by 5 bases and J by 2 bases. The CDR3 protein is CASSQLGQGTYNEQFF. CDR3 DNA sequence: TGTGCCAGCAGCCAACTGGGACAGGGAACCTACAATGAGCAGTTCTTC.

V gene TRBV29-1 combines with J gene TRBJ2-3; D is perhaps TRBD1 (5 bases). CDR3 size: 13 residues. Germline V gene data show CDR1 as SQVTM and CDR2 as ANQGSEA. Trimming took off 3 bases at V and 1 base at J, with 8 bases between the two ends. CDR3 sequence: CSVDLQGTDTQYF. CDR3 coding DNA: TGCAGCGTTGACCTACAGGGCACAGATACGCAGTATTTT.

V gene TRBV5-1 combines with J gene TRBJ2-7; no definite D call. Trimming shortened V by 9 bases and J by 0 bases, and 16 bases separated the two germline ends. CDR3 length: 14 amino acids. Germline CDR1 and CDR2: SGHRS and YFSETQ. CDR3 DNA sequence: TGCGCCACCACCCCGGAAGGGAACTCCTACGAGCAGTACGTC. This translates into CATTPEGNSYEQYV.

For the CDR3, the DNA is TGTGCCAGCAGCTTAAGCCCCAGGGGCGGCGATGGATATGGAAACACCATATATTTT. Encoded protein: CASSLSPRGGDGYGNTIYF. V gene TRBV7-8 combines with J gene TRBJ1-3; possible D gene TRBD1, 6 bases. Trimming took off 2 bases at V and 3 bases at J, with 23 bases between the two ends. Germline V gene data show CDR1 as SGHVS and CDR2 as FQNEAQ. The CDR3 is 19 amino acids.

Points on this clone: One end of the junction does not line up with germline, which may come from a read error. Other DNA sequences in this sample translate to the same CDR3. V is TRBV15 and J is TRBJ1-2; D is undetermined. Germline loops: CDR1 LNHNV, CDR2 YYDKDF (reference sequence). The CDR3 is 16 amino acids. CDR3 residues: CATSRDVAALSYGYTF. CDR3 DNA: TGTGCCACCAGCAGAGATGTGGCAGCGCTAAGCTATGGTTACACCTTC.

The rearrangement joins TRBV14 to TRBJ2-6; D may be TRBD1 (6 bases). Germline-derived CDR1 and CDR2 are SGHDN and FVKESK. Trimming took 2 bases from V and 2 from J, leaving 10 bases between them. The CDR3 loop spans 16 amino acids. CDR3 in amino acids: CASSQFTGPGANVLTF. In DNA form, the CDR3 reads TGTGCCAGCAGCCAATTCACAGGGCCTGGGGCCAACGTCCTGACTTTC.

The chain combines TRBV5-5 with TRBJ1-5; D unresolved. Germline V gene sequence: CDR1 SGHKS, CDR2 YYEKEE (reference sequence). This CDR3 has 16 residues. Trimming cost V 4 bases and J 0 bases, with 14 bases left between them. The CDR3, as DNA: TGTGCCAGCAGCCTGGTAGAGGGCTATAGCAATCAGCCCCAGCATTTT. This translates into CASSLVEGYSNQPQHF.

Regarding this clone: Other DNA variants within this sample encode the same CDR3. This rearrangement joins TRBV6-6 to TRBJ2-7, with no clear D. The germline gives CDR1 MNHNY, CDR2 SVGAGI (reference sequence). V was clipped by 0 bases and J by 0 bases, with 3 bases between them. CDR3 length: 13 residues. CDR3 amino acids: CASSYSASYEQYV. In DNA form, the CDR3 reads TGTGCCAGCAGTTACTCGGCCTCCTACGAGCAGTACGTC.

The V gene is TRBV28, the J gene TRBJ1-1; D is unresolved. Trimming removed 6 bases from V and 1 base from J, with 6 bases in between. Germline loops: CDR1 MDHEN, CDR2 SYDVKM. There are 12 residues in the CDR3. The CDR3 loop is CASSPRNTEAFF. The CDR3 nucleotides read TGTGCCAGCAGCCCGAGGAACACTGAAGCTTTCTTT.

The chain employs TRBV9 and TRBJ1-1; D gene unclear. Germline CDR1 is SGDLS and CDR2 is YYNGEE. V lost 4 bases and J 0 bases, leaving 4 bases between the germline ends. The length of the CDR3 is 12 residues. The CDR3 sequence is CASSCLNTEAFF. The CDR3 DNA follows: TGTGCCAGCAGCTGTTTGAACACTGAAGCTTTCTTT.

This CDR3 reads CASRPSGGREQFF. For the CDR3, the DNA is TGTGCCAGCCGACCGAGTGGGGGCAGGGAGCAGTTCTTC. The chain links TRBV27 to TRBJ2-1; D might be TRBD1 (6 bases). The germline CDR1 and CDR2 sequences are MNHEY and SMNVEV (reference sequence). Trimming removed 8 bases from V and 10 bases from J, with 18 bases in between. This CDR3 region has 13 residues.

The rearrangement links TRBV21-1 to TRBJ1-2; the table's D gene call, TRBD1, was not cross checked with the DNA. TRBV21-1 constitutes a pseudogene. The CDR3 has 15 amino acids. CDR3 nucleotide sequence: TGTGCCAGCAAAAAAGGAGGGGGCCGAAACTATGGCTACACCTTC. Translation: CASKKGGGRNYGYTF.

This chain links TRBV7-8 with TRBJ1-5; the D is unclear. The length of the CDR3 is 13 residues. V was cut by 1 base and J by 7 bases, with 8 bases left in between. The germline gives CDR1 SGHVS, CDR2 FQNEAQ. The DNA for the CDR3 is TGTGCCAGCAGCTTAGGGGATGGGCAGCCCCAGCATTTT. Amino acids: CASSLGDGQPQHF. Based on the CDR3 plus reference TRBV7-8 and TRBJ1-5, the full variable domain is GAGVSQSPRYKVAKRGQDVALRCDPISGHVSLFWYQQALGQGPEFLTYFQNEAQLDKSGLPSDRFFAERPEGSVSTLKIQRTQQEDSAVYLCASSLGDGQPQHFGDGTRLSIL.

The chain recombines TRBV4-2 with TRBJ2-6; D unclear. The CDR3 is made up of 15 amino acids. The ends were cut back, 1 base at V and 0 bases at J, with 4 bases in the middle. From germline, CDR1 is LGHNA and CDR2 YNFKEQ. In DNA form, the CDR3 reads TGTGCCAGCAGCCAAGCAGGCTCTGGGGCCAACGTCCTGACTTTC. Protein product: CASSQAGSGANVLTF.

The chain recombines TRBV9 with TRBJ2-1, with a tentative D call TRBD1 (5 bases). Germline CDR1 SGDLS, CDR2 YYNGEE. V lost 4 bases to trimming and J lost 8 bases, with 22 bases between them. CDR3 length: 16 amino acids. DNA of the CDR3: TGTGCCAGCAGCCCCCAAGGGGATACTACGTCGGATGAGCAGTTCTTC. Amino acid sequence: CASSPQGDTTSDEQFF.

The rearrangement uses TRBV9 and TRBJ1-1, with D hard to call. The CDR3 spans 14 residues. V lost 1 base to trimming and J lost 3 bases, with 10 bases between them. Germline V CDR1 and CDR2: SGDLS, YYNGEE. The CDR3 DNA is TGTGCCAGCAGCGTAACGGGAAAAGACACTGAAGCTTTCTTT. This gives the protein CASSVTGKDTEAFF.

The gene calls are TRBV5-4 and TRBJ1-3; maybe TRBD1 (6 bases). The length of the CDR3 is 15 residues. Germline CDR1 is SGHNT and CDR2 is YYREEE (reference sequence). Trimming pared 0 bases from V and 8 bases from J, leaving 15 bases between. CDR3 sequence reads: CASSLDGGFSHTIYF. DNA of the CDR3: TGTGCCAGCAGCTTGGATGGGGGCTTTTCCCACACCATATATTTT.

This rearrangement joins TRBV7-8 to TRBJ1-2; weak D call: TRBD1 (5 bases). Trimming cost V 0 bases and J 5 bases, with 10 bases left between them. Germline assignment: CDR1 SGHVS and CDR2 FQNEAQ. The CDR3 runs to 14 residues. The CDR3 is CASSLAPQDYGYTF. DNA of the CDR3: TGTGCCAGCAGCTTAGCCCCACAGGATTATGGCTACACCTTC.

The chain joins TRBV28 to TRBJ1-1; D possibly corresponds to TRBD1 (5 bases). The CDR3 extends over 14 amino acids. Trimming took off 1 base at V and 1 base at J, with 7 bases between the two ends. Looked up from germline, CDR1 is MDHEN and CDR2 is SYDVKM. The CDR3 region is CASSLYGGNTEAFF. DNA for the CDR3: TGTGCCAGCAGTTTATATGGGGGGAACACTGAAGCTTTCTTT.

In this sample, this clone turned up once. The chain joins TRBV5-1 to TRBJ1-2, with TRBD1 matching 11 bases. Trimming at V came to 4 bases and at J to 4 bases, leaving 3 bases not matched to a gene. The CDR3 covers 14 residues. In germline, CDR1 is SGHRS, CDR2 YFSETQ. CDR3 nucleotide sequence: TGCGCCAGCAGCACGGGACAGGGGGTCTATGGCTACACCTTC. Translating gives CASSTGQGVYGYTF.

The chain employs TRBV20-1 and TRBJ1-1; 8 positions match TRBD1. Germline values: CDR1 DFQATT, CDR2 SNEGSKA (reference sequence). This CDR3 contains 15 residues. J was trimmed by 4 bases and V by 3 bases; bases with no gene match: 10. The CDR3 DNA follows: TGCAGTGCTAGTCCGCCTTCAGGGGGCGTCACTGAAGCTTTCTTT. Protein: CSASPPSGGVTEAFF.